This entry features one T cell receptor (beta chain) sequence. Participants were aged 18 to 89 years from roughly 25 US areas. Symptom resolution, clearance, or two negative PCRs marked the recovered donors of Cohort 3. These data belong to a study of blood T cell repertoires in COVID-19. For the study at large: Acute-phase and convalescent COVID-19 samples originated in the United States, Italy and Spain. T cells, B-cell-depleted T cells, or PBMCs supplied cDNA or gDNA.

V gave up 9 bases and J gave up 8 bases, with 25 bases separating them. Germline assignment: CDR1 SNHLY and CDR2 FYNNEI. CDR3 size: 15 residues. Some clones are missing from TCRdb's copy, which holds only in-frame ones; the method was immunoSEQ multiplex PCR. The sample includes roughly 180,000 clones, approximately 82% of them seen just once. The sample taken for sequencing was PBMCs or T cells enriched from blood (not recorded which). The chain links TRBV2 to TRBJ1-2; D might be TRBD1 (6 bases). This receptor was identified in a man aged 60-69 years who had recovered from COVID-19. CDR3 residues: CASWDTVRGEGGYTF. The DNA for the CDR3 is TGTGCCAGTTGGGACACGGTGAGGGGAGAGGGCGGCTACACCTTC.